The 3 T cell receptor beta chains below come from one sample, sequenced in a study of blood T cell repertoires in COVID-19. Generated by immunoSEQ multiplex PCR, the TCRdb table keeps only in-frame clones and is missing some. The sample shows 200,000 to 250,000 clones, 86% of them seen only once. The source material was peripheral blood. These receptors were obtained from a woman in her twenties or thirties who had recovered from COVID-19.

The V and J genes are TRBV6-2 or TRBV6-3 and TRBJ1-5; no clear D. Germline values: CDR1 MNHEY, CDR2 SVGEGT. The CDR3 is made up of 14 amino acids. The ends were cut back, 0 bases at V and 8 bases at J, with 11 bases in the middle. This CDR3 reads CASSYSGVPKPQHF. The CDR3 region has the DNA TGTGCCAGCAGTTACTCGGGCGTCCCGAAGCCCCAGCATTTT.

Points on this clone: Within the sample, other DNA sequences also encode this same CDR3. This sequence joins TRBV4-1 and TRBJ1-5, with 7 bases lining up with TRBD1. The CDR3 is made up of 15 amino acids. Germline CDR1 and CDR2: MGHRA and YSYEKL. V was clipped by 1 base and J by 1 base; unmatched bases: 1. The CDR3 loop reads CASSQGQGSNQPQHF. CDR3 nucleotides: TGCGCCAGCAGCCAAGGACAGGGAAGCAATCAGCCCCAGCATTTT.

This clone showed up just a few times. The chain has TRBV7-9 and TRBJ2-1, with a tentative D call TRBD1 (5 bases). The germline gives CDR1 SEHNR, CDR2 FQNEAQ (reference sequence). V lost 1 base and J 3 bases, leaving 22 bases between the germline ends. The CDR3 is 19 residues long. In nucleotides, the CDR3 is TGTGCCAGCAGCTTAGTGCCTGGTGGTACAGGCACAAACTACAATGAGCAGTTCTTC. This sequence encodes CASSLVPGGTGTNYNEQFF.